A single T cell receptor beta chain is shown here with its context. The sample comes from a study of immune evolution from preneoplasia to lung adenocarcinoma. Across the study: HLA loss of heterozygosity: 6% to 7.5% AIS, about 14% MIA, over 30% ADC, none AAH.

CDR3 length: 14 residues. The germline CDR1 and CDR2 sequences are SGHTA and FQGNSA. With 5 bases removed from V and 1 base from J, the gap between germline ends came to 9 bases. TCRdb's table, derived via immunoSEQ multiplex PCR, lists solely in-frame clones and lacks some. The sample lists about 26,000 clones; roughly 70% were seen once. The sequencing input was FFPE invasive lung adenocarcinoma tissue. The chain recombines TRBV7-2 with TRBJ1-5; maybe TRBD1 (5 bases). The sequence was collected from a person between 55 and 69 years old with invasive lung adenocarcinoma. Some clones in this sample may be carry-over from other donors' samples. The CDR3, as DNA: TGTGCCAGCAGCATCCGGGACAGCAATCAGCCCCAGCATTTT. As protein: CASSIRDSNQPQHF.